The next 19 T cell receptor beta chains were all read from a single sample in a study of control samples from healthy donors and cancer patients. Libraries were prepared by immunoSEQ multiplex PCR; TCRdb keeps only in-frame clonotypes and omits some of them. There are around 130,000 clones in the sample; approximately 90% occur only once, and roughly 3.2% lies in the top ten. The source material was blood. The receptors were gathered from a man aged 45-65 years in good health.

The chain employs TRBV7-3 and TRBJ1-1; D perhaps matches TRBD1 (5 bases). The CDR3 runs to 15 residues. Trimming stripped 5 bases from V and 4 bases from J, with 17 bases between. Germline-derived CDR1 and CDR2 are SGHTA and FQGTGA. CDR3 nucleotides: TGTGCCAGCAGCGTATCAGGGAGAGAGGGCACTGAAGCTTTCTTT. It codes for CASSVSGREGTEAFF.

V gene TRBV27 combines with J gene TRBJ1-5, with no clear D. Trimming took off 5 bases at V and 4 bases at J, with 9 bases between the two ends. Germline V gene sequence: CDR1 MNHEY, CDR2 SMNVEV (reference sequence). This CDR3 region has 13 residues. CDR3: CASSPGGNQPQHF. The CDR3 DNA follows: TGTGCCAGCAGTCCGGGCGGTAATCAGCCCCAGCATTTT.

The V and J genes are TRBV15 and TRBJ2-5; D ambiguous. This CDR3 comprises 14 residues. V lost 1 base, J lost 4 bases, and 10 bases lay in between. The germline CDR1 and CDR2 sequences are LNHNV and YYDKDF (reference sequence). This CDR3 is CATSRVDSRETQYF. As DNA, the CDR3 is TGTGCCACCAGCAGAGTCGATAGTAGAGAGACCCAGTACTTC.

V and J are TRBV7-8 and TRBJ1-1; a possible D gene is TRBD1 (6 bases). Germline-derived CDR1 and CDR2 are SGHVS and FQNEAQ. This CDR3 comprises 16 residues. V gave up 5 bases and J gave up 3 bases, with 19 bases separating them. The CDR3 here is CASSPRVGRGDTEAFF. The CDR3 region has the DNA TGTGCCAGCAGCCCGAGAGTGGGGAGGGGGGACACTGAAGCTTTCTTT.

In its sample, this clone was seen a few times. The chain links TRBV12-3 or TRBV12-4 to TRBJ1-2, with D unclear. This CDR3 region has 13 residues. Trimming stripped 6 bases from V and 6 bases from J, with 14 bases between. CDR3 protein: CASRRTSEDGYTF. CDR3 in DNA: TGTGCCAGCAGGAGGACCTCGGAGGATGGCTACACCTTC.

The genes are TRBV6-1 and TRBJ2-5, with TRBD1 as a possible D gene (7 bases). The CDR3 loop spans 17 amino acids. Germline CDR1 reads MNHNS; CDR2 reads SASEGT. Between the trimmed V and J ends, which lost 3 bases and 2 bases, there was a span of 19 bases. This CDR3 reads CASSDPTRQGGQETQYF. The CDR3, as DNA: TGTGCCAGCAGTGACCCCACACGACAGGGAGGACAAGAGACCCAGTACTTC.

The chain couples TRBV2 to TRBJ1-1; D uncertain. Trimming shortened V by 4 bases and J by 3 bases, and 9 bases separated the two germline ends. Looked up from germline, CDR1 is SNHLY and CDR2 is FYNNEI. The CDR3 contains 13 residues. The DNA of the CDR3 is TGTGCCAGCAGTGGTTATTCAGACACTGAAGCTTTCTTT. Its translation is CASSGYSDTEAFF.

In DNA, the CDR3 is TGTGCCAGCAGCTCAAATAGGGGGGCCCACCTCTATGAGCAGTTCTTC. This encodes CASSSNRGAHLYEQFF. The gene calls are TRBV7-9 and TRBJ2-1, with D perhaps being TRBD1 or TRBD2 (6 bases each). Trimming shortened V by 4 bases and J by 8 bases, and 21 bases separated the two germline ends. Germline CDR1 SEHNR, CDR2 FQNEAQ (reference sequence). This CDR3 has 16 residues.

The rearrangement links TRBV18 to TRBJ1-6; D gene uncertain. V lost 8 bases to trimming and J lost 9 bases, with 11 bases between them. This CDR3 is built from 12 residues. Germline CDR1 KGHSH, CDR2 LQKENI. The CDR3 spells CASHEMGSPLHF. CDR3 DNA sequence: TGTGCCAGCCACGAGATGGGTTCACCCCTCCACTTT.

The J gene is TRBJ2-3, the V gene TRBV2; 11 bases match TRBD2. The trim removed 6 bases at V and 1 base at J, leaving 6 bases unmatched. The CDR3 runs to 16 residues. From germline, CDR1 is SNHLY and CDR2 FYNNEI. As DNA, the CDR3 is TGTGCCAGCAGCTTACTAGCGGGGGTGGGCACAGATACGCAGTATTTT. This codes for CASSLLAGVGTDTQYF.

The chain carries TRBV5-6 and TRBJ2-7; 8 bases are a match to TRBD1. Germline-derived CDR1 and CDR2 are SGHDT and YYEEEE. This CDR3 is built from 13 residues. J was trimmed by 3 bases and V by 6 bases; bases with no gene match: 5. CDR3 coding DNA: TGTGCCAGCACCTACGGACAGGGCTACGAGCAGTACTTC. As protein: CASTYGQGYEQYF.

There are a few counts of this clone. CDR3 nucleotide sequence: TGCGCCAGCAGATGGGAAGACGCCGGGGAGCTGTTTTTT. Protein sequence: CASRWEDAGELFF. The chain combines TRBV5-1 with TRBJ2-2; D not resolved. From germline, CDR1 is SGHRS and CDR2 YFSETQ. The V end lost 5 bases, the J end lost 6 bases, and 11 bases lay between the germline ends. The CDR3 is made up of 13 amino acids.

The rearrangement uses TRBV11-1 and TRBJ2-5, with TRBD2 matching over 8 bases. Germline assignment: CDR1 SGHAT and CDR2 FQDESV (reference sequence). CDR3 length: 16 residues. J gave up 5 bases and V 2 bases, and 10 bases lay outside the gene matches. For the CDR3, the DNA is TGTGCCAGCAGCTTATCGGGGGGGGCGCGGGTGGAGACCCAGTACTTC. It is translated as CASSLSGGARVETQYF.

V usage is TRBV19 and J usage is TRBJ2-3, with a possible D match to TRBD2 (6 bases). The CDR3 contains 20 residues. In germline, CDR1 is LNHDA, CDR2 SQIVND (reference sequence). The ends were cut back, 6 bases at V and 2 bases at J, with 30 bases in the middle. The CDR3 coding sequence is TGTGCCAGTAGCCGGGGGATTTACCTTGGGCCCGCCCAGGACACAGATACGCAGTATTTT. Protein: CASSRGIYLGPAQDTDTQYF.

The chain has TRBV5-1 and TRBJ1-2, with D uncertain. The germline V gene encodes CDR1 SGHRS and CDR2 YFSETQ. The V gene lost 2 bases and the J gene lost 5 bases, with 10 bases spanning the gap. The CDR3 is 13 residues long. CDR3 nucleotide sequence: TGCGCCAGCAGCTTAAACCAGGATTATGGCTACACCTTC. Amino acid sequence: CASSLNQDYGYTF. The full variable domain, in which reference TRBV5-1 and TRBJ1-2 provide the parts outside the CDR3, is KAGVTQTPRYLIKTRGQQVTLSCSPISGHRSVSWYQQTPGQGLQFLFEYFSETQRNKGNFPGRFSGRQFSNSRSEMNVSTLELGDSALYLCASSLNQDYGYTFGSGTRLTVV.

This clone was seen a single time. CDR3 sequence reads: CASSLLGGTEETQYF. CDR3 DNA sequence: TGTGCCAGCAGCTTACTAGGGGGCACGGAAGAGACCCAGTACTTC. V gene TRBV7-3 combines with J gene TRBJ2-5, with 7 bases matching TRBD1. V shed 2 bases, J shed 3 bases, and the junction held 6 bases outside the gene matches. The CDR3 runs 15 residues. Looked up from germline, CDR1 is SGHTA and CDR2 is FQGTGA. The variable domain in full, completed from reference TRBV7-3 and TRBJ2-5, reads GAGVSQTPSNKVTEKGKYVELRCDPISGHTALYWYRQSLGQGPEFLIYFQGTGAADDSGLPNDRFFAVRPEGSVSTLKIQRTERGDSAVYLCASSLLGGTEETQYFGPGTRLLVL.

The chain joins TRBV27 to TRBJ1-2; TRBD1 agrees at 8 bases. V shed 2 bases, J shed 8 bases, and the junction held 4 bases outside the gene matches. Germline CDR1 and CDR2: MNHEY and SMNVEV (reference sequence). This CDR3 has 13 residues. The CDR3 coding sequence is TGTGCCAGCAGTTTAGGACAGGGCGGAGGCTACACCTTC. This codes for CASSLGQGGGYTF.

The chain is built from TRBV5-8 and TRBJ2-7, with no clear D. V dropped 2 bases and J dropped 5 bases, with 5 bases sitting between them. The CDR3 is made up of 11 amino acids. Per the germline V gene, CDR1 is SGHTS and CDR2 is YDEGEE. The DNA of the CDR3 is TGTGCCAGCAGCTTATTCAACGAGCAGTACTTC. Its protein is CASSLFNEQYF.

The chain carries TRBV9 and TRBJ2-5; 7 nucleotides line up with TRBD1. J gave up 5 bases and V 4 bases, and 11 bases lay outside the gene matches. Per germline, CDR1 SGDLS and CDR2 YYNGEE. The CDR3 loop spans 15 amino acids. The CDR3 is CASSFQTGTAETQYF. CDR3 bases: TGTGCCAGCAGCTTCCAGACAGGGACGGCGGAGACCCAGTACTTC.